This T cell receptor beta chain was sequenced for a study of blood T cell repertoires in COVID-19 (dated by TCRdb to the early 2020s). Notes on the research overall: Samples covering the acute and convalescent phases of COVID-19 were provided by collaborators in the United States, Italy and Spain. The prospective study material was composed of cDNA or gDNA derived from T cells, B-cell-depleted T cells, or PBMCs. Subjects who had been exposed to COVID-19, were actively infected with it, or had recovered from it provided the deeply sampled blood TCRbeta repertoires that made up the dataset. The repertoires were released in a freely available public database meant as a resource for research on the immune response to SARS-CoV-2. HLA class I and class II types, where available, came from metadata supplied by the sample provider rather than from assay-based typing. A de-identified subject ID, COVID-19 status, age in years and sex were almost always included in the sample metadata. The samples were drawn from two sources: the first 160 participants of the ongoing ImmuneRACE study, and 1,000 to 1,500 subjects contributed by 6 global collaborators.

Collaborating institutions collected whole blood in K2EDTA tubes following their own protocols. For TCRbeta analysis, collaborators shipped samples as frozen whole blood, isolated PBMCs, or DNA extracted from either of those sample types. TCRbeta CDR3 regions were amplified from genomic DNA by means of the immunoSEQ Assay, a bias-controlled multiplex PCR. Per the authors' processing: Nucleated cell counts per sample were estimated from amplification of reference gene primers within the assay. To quantify the absolute abundance of each unique TCRbeta CDR3 rearrangement, sequence reads were collapsed and filtered. For each sample, productive Simpson clonality was calculated by taking the square root of Simpson's diversity index across productive rearrangements. The table comes from immuneACCESS by way of TCRdb, which keeps in-frame sequences with V and J called. Part of the clones is missing from these tables; in studies checked, under half for an unresolved V gene and the rest for unknown reasons. V, J and clone size are taken as reported in that table, and D and trimming were inferred from the DNA itself. The table for this sample lists about 130,000 clones; 84% of them were counted only once. 9.5% to 15% of the sample is in the top ten clones.

A distance of 12 bases separates the germline ends of V and J, which lose 3 bases and 4 bases respectively. The CDR3 runs 15 residues from the cysteine to the phenylalanine. The CDR3 DNA has 45 bases and is translated from base 1. In the germline V gene, CDR1 corresponds to MNHNS and CDR2 to SASEGT. This clone was picked up one time. No cognate antigen has been identified for it. Base-call qualities are not available, and no considerably larger clone is one nucleotide away. Here is what the overall study found, with its caveats: The amount of clinical and demographic metadata varied by source and participant and was provided uncurated.

Recombination joined TRBV6-1 with TRBJ1-4, and the D gene may be TRBD1, 5 bases matching. The receptor was isolated from a human donor in a cohort sampled during active COVID-19. The sample was peripheral blood. In nucleotide form, the sequence is TGTGCCAGCAGTGATTTAACTCAGGGTAATGAAAAACTGTTTTTT. This sequence encodes CASSDLTQGNEKLFF.